The present entry profiles one T cell receptor (beta chain) with its context. The antigen remains undetermined. The data were taken from a study of T cell repertoires in cytomegalovirus infection. General study points: Using cumulative public TCR beta family frequency, the authors identified those who carried CMV together with the relevant HLA.

One entry per CDR3 protein, called by TCRdb with MiXCR from the reads. The repertoire holds about 830,000 distinct CDR3 sequences, with about 31% as singletons. Germline V gene data show CDR1 as MNHEY and CDR2 as SVGEGT. The CDR3 length is 15 residues. J lost 3 bases, V lost 5 bases, and 9 bases had no gene match. The V and J genes are TRBV6-2 or TRBV6-3 and TRBJ1-2; TRBD1 matches 7 bases. This TCR was sampled from a human donor in good health (CMV status not recorded). Some clones in this sample may be carry-over from other donors' samples. The specimen comprised cultured CD8+ T cells from PBMCs, sampled from culture after CMV antigen stimulation. CDR3 sequence reads: CASSPPGTVDYGYTF. The CDR3 DNA reads TGTGCCAGCAGTCCTCCCGGGACAGTGGACTATGGCTACACCTTC.